The 18 T cell receptor beta chains below come from one sample, sequenced in a study of T cell clusters in autoimmune cytopenias. TRB amplification used 200 to 250 ng of peripheral blood genomic DNA. TRB was amplified by touch-down multiplex PCR, primer pools A and B combined. TCRdb reprocessed the multiplex PCR reads and reports one entry per CDR3 protein, with no DNA. With a few thousand distinct CDR3 sequences in the sample, the ten largest clones hold around 15%. These data were likewise used in another study, on T cell repertoires in aging, cancer and after chemotherapy.

The specimen sequenced was peripheral blood. The receptors were sampled from a human donor in good health.

By frequency, this clonotype registers medium-sized. The V and J genes are TRBV27 and TRBJ1-4; TCRdb lists TRBD1, though no DNA is available to test this call. The CDR3 runs to 16 residues. Germline V gene sequence: CDR1 MNHEY, CDR2 SMNVEV (reference sequence). CDR3 sequence reads: CASSSRTGRPNEKLFF.

By frequency, this clonotype registers medium-sized. V usage is TRBV18 and J usage is TRBJ1-5; lacking DNA, the TRBD1 call made by TCRdb goes unchecked. This CDR3 is 15 amino acids long. The V gene's germline CDR1 is KGHSH and CDR2 LQKENI. The CDR3 loop reads CASSAGTDKNQPQHF.

This clonotype registers medium-sized by frequency. The J gene is TRBJ1-2, the V gene TRBV19. This CDR3 is built from 14 residues. Germline values: CDR1 LNHDA, CDR2 SQIVND (reference sequence). CDR3 amino acids: CASSKSGGDYGYTF.

According to its frequency, this clonotype is medium-sized (0.01 to 0.1%). The rearrangement links TRBV6-1 to TRBJ2-1; TCRdb outputs TRBD1, but without DNA this stays unchecked. The CDR3 sequence is 17 residues long. CDR1 and CDR2 from the germline V gene are MNHNS and SASEGT. CDR3 protein: CASSEVGGQPLYNEQFF.

Considering frequency, this clonotype is medium-sized. The CDR3 protein is CASSWGVKGANVLTF. The chain recombines TRBV5-5 with TRBJ2-6. Germline CDR1 and CDR2: SGHKS and YYEKEE (reference sequence). The CDR3 loop spans 15 amino acids.

This sequence joins TRBV5-6 and TRBJ1-2; the D call of TRBD1 rests on TCRdb alone, since no DNA is present to check it. CDR1 is SGHDT and CDR2 is YYEEEE in the germline V gene. The CDR3 has 13 amino acids. Here the CDR3 reads CASSLQGFYGYTF.

Considering frequency, this clonotype is medium-sized. The V call is TRBV6-5, the J call TRBJ1-1. Germline CDR1 and CDR2: MNHEY and SVGAGI. This CDR3 has 15 amino acids. The CDR3 region is CASSYSHRPTSEAFF.

According to its frequency, this clonotype is medium-sized (0.01 to 0.1%). V usage is TRBV30 and J usage is TRBJ2-1; the D call of TRBD2 rests on TCRdb alone, since no DNA is present to check it. Germline V CDR1 and CDR2: GTSNPN, SVGIG (reference sequence). CDR3 length: 11 residues. The CDR3 reads CGTSQDNEQFF.

This clonotype is identified as medium-sized from frequency. The genes are TRBV18 and TRBJ2-7; TCRdb designates TRBD1, a call that cannot be tested without DNA. Germline loops: CDR1 KGHSH, CDR2 LQKENI. The CDR3 totals 16 residues. The CDR3 loop reads CASSPLAGPSSYEQYF.

The rearrangement links TRBV20-1 to TRBJ1-1; the TRBD1 assignment by TCRdb is unverifiable without DNA. The germline CDR1 and CDR2 sequences are DFQATT and SNEGSKA (reference sequence). The CDR3 has 12 residues. CDR3 residues: CSARDRDSEAFF.

By frequency, this clonotype is medium-sized (0.01 to 0.1%). The CDR3 is CASSYSTSGGETQYF. This chain joins TRBV6-5 and TRBJ2-5; TCRdb selects TRBD2, and the lack of DNA leaves this call unchecked. The CDR3 totals 15 residues. Looked up from germline, CDR1 is MNHEY and CDR2 is SVGAGI.

J is TRBJ1-4 and V is TRBV5-1; TCRdb calls TRBD1, which cannot be checked without DNA. Germline lookup yields CDR1 SGHRS and CDR2 YFSETQ. This CDR3 is 15 amino acids long. CDR3 in amino acids: CASSGTGGGREKLFF.

This clonotype is called medium-sized based on its frequency. V and J are TRBV29-1 and TRBJ2-5; the D call from TCRdb, TRBD2, cannot be confirmed without DNA. The CDR3 runs 11 residues. CDR1 and CDR2 (germline): SQVTM, ANQGSEA. CDR3 sequence: CSGRVGETQYF. The full variable domain, rest sourced from reference TRBV29-1 and TRBJ2-5, is SAVISQKPSRDICQRGTSLTIQCQVDSQVTMMFWYRQQPGQSLTLIATANQGSEATYESGFVIDKFPISRPNLTFSTLTVSNMSPEDSSIYLCSGRVGETQYFGPGTRLLVL.

By frequency, this clonotype is medium-sized. The chain is built from TRBV19 and TRBJ1-5. CDR3 length: 13 residues. The germline V gene has CDR1 LNHDA and CDR2 SQIVND (reference sequence). CDR3 loop: CASSKDANQPQHF.

V is TRBV12-3 or TRBV12-4 and J is TRBJ2-5; TCRdb's D call, TRBD1, is unchecked because there is no DNA. The CDR3 length is 14 residues. The CDR3 reads CASSKRGFVETQYF.

This clonotype is medium-sized by frequency. The chain carries TRBV5-6 and TRBJ2-2; the TCRdb D gene call, TRBD1, has no DNA to confirm it. CDR1 and CDR2 (germline): SGHDT, YYEEEE. The CDR3 length is 17 residues. CDR3: CASSFGQGSANTGELFF.

CDR3 sequence reads: CASSSRSGGSYEQYF. The chain combines TRBV12-3 or TRBV12-4 with TRBJ2-7; lacking DNA, the TRBD2 call made by TCRdb goes unchecked. The CDR3 runs to 15 residues.

By frequency, this clonotype is medium-sized. V gene TRBV6-6 combines with J gene TRBJ2-1; the D call of TRBD2 rests on TCRdb alone, since no DNA is present to check it. The CDR3 consists of 16 residues. Germline V CDR1 and CDR2: MNHNY, SVGAGI (reference sequence). The CDR3 is CASSYLRLATHNEQFF.